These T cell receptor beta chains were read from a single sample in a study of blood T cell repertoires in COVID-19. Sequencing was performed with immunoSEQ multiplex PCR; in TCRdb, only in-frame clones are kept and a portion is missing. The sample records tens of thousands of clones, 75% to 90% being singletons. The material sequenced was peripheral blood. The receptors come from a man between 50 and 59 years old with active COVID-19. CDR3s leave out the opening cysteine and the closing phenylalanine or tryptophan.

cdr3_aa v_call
AWNRAAGDYEQY TRBV30
ASSLGAGGVYEQY TRBV7-9
ASSTTSGRARDTQY TRBV25-1
ASSYSRTGGGYGYT TRBV6-5
ASSSRSRDTQY TRBV19
ASSFESRRGTDTQY TRBV28
ASSSRTGSPFPTNEKLF TRBV7-3
ASSPAETQY TRBV18
ASSLGLADYNEQF TRBV7-3
ASSPRDGSSYNEQF TRBV7-2
ASRDRGYEQY TRBV19
ASLPRGQGSYGYT TRBV27
ASSIPDRDYGYT TRBV19
ASSAAGDGTDTQY TRBV9
ASSGPTGGLGAF TRBV9
ASSTAGIEQPQH TRBV18
ASSLEQGAGGNTIY TRBV2
ASSHRGPDEAF TRBV27
ASSSFPGVRETQY TRBV7-2
ASSVGTGITDTQY TRBV9
ASRGGPDEQY TRBV6-5
ASSSREDTEAF TRBV6-2/TRBV6-3
ASSLTGNNQPQH TRBV7-9
ASSFGTSEYNEQF TRBV5-4
ASSSPWLAEGYEQY TRBV11-2
ASSSTPSIRGYT TRBV28
ASSRMEGVSYNEQF TRBV4-3
ASSRSGGSNTGELF TRBV18
ASSEGFRTTNEKLF TRBV25-1
ASSLTGVQEQGGYT TRBV7-3
ATIRTLGGTQY TRBV28
ASSRGQGKETQY TRBV7-9
ASSFRQGVRDTIY TRBV7-2
ASSLTGGTSPLH TRBV10-2
ARSLDRVAEAF TRBV5-3
ASSQEYLNYEQY TRBV4-3
ASSYSGTGVEIQPQH TRBV6-2/TRBV6-3
ASRGQATNTEAF TRBV6-6
ASSPELNYGYT TRBV5-1
ASSQVGGGDEQF TRBV5-1
ASSSQVPHQPQH TRBV19